This passage covers 22 T cell receptor beta chains from one sample sequenced in a study of beta chain features in type 1 diabetes. Whole-study findings and limits: Moderate but significant shortening of TCRB CDR3s was recorded in all four CD4+ subsets from Type 1 diabetes patients.

What these receptors recognize is not known. Isolated RNA was reverse transcribed in full, so expressed TCRB transcripts were sequenced. Only in-frame clones appear in the TCRdb table, and some are missing; sequencing was by immunoSEQ multiplex PCR. This table has some 640,000 clones, around an eighth appearing once. Sequences were obtained from naive CD4+ T cells from blood. These receptors were taken from a man younger than 30 with type 1 diabetes.

This clone showed up just a few times. The CDR3 DNA reads as TGTGCCAGCTCACCAAGGGCAAGTACGGGCGATTCACCCCTCCACTTT. This sequence encodes CASSPRASTGDSPLHF. The V call is TRBV18, the J call TRBJ1-6; D gene uncertain. V was pared by 2 bases and J by 8 bases, with 16 bases between. The CDR3 loop spans 16 amino acids. Per the germline V gene, CDR1 is KGHSH and CDR2 is LQKENI.

This CDR3 is CASSHLAGGPSEQYF. CDR3 DNA sequence: TGTGCCAGCAGCCACCTAGCGGGGGGGCCTTCCGAGCAGTACTTC. The J gene is TRBJ2-7, the V gene TRBV4-2; 12 bases are shared with TRBD2. From germline, CDR1 is LGHNA and CDR2 YNFKEQ. The CDR3 runs 15 residues. V shed 3 bases and J 6 bases; nucleotides not matched to a gene: 6.

V gene TRBV21-1 combines with J gene TRBJ2-7; the listed D gene, TRBD2, was not tested against the DNA. TRBV21-1 counts as a pseudogene. The CDR3 is 16 residues long. This chain's CDR3 is CASSSNPGLAGYEQYF. As DNA, the CDR3 is TGTGCCAGCAGCTCCAACCCGGGACTAGCTGGCTACGAGCAGTACTTC.

This clone was seen only a few times. The chain carries TRBV2 and TRBJ1-1, with unresolved D. CDR1 SNHLY and CDR2 FYNNEI come from the germline V gene. The length of the CDR3 is 11 residues. V was shortened by 4 bases and J by 10 bases, with 10 bases between the two germline ends. CDR3 bases: TGTGCCAGCAGTGTAGAGAGCCGAGCTTTCTTT. It codes for CASSVESRAFF.

This clone turned up a few times. The V gene is TRBV7-3, the J gene TRBJ2-1; possibly TRBD1 for D (5 bases). This CDR3 contains 14 residues. Trimming stripped 1 base from V and 8 bases from J, with 12 bases between. CDR1 and CDR2 (germline): SGHTA, FQGTGA. This chain's CDR3 is CASSLISFRDEQFF. For the CDR3, the DNA is TGTGCCAGCAGCTTAATCAGTTTCAGGGATGAGCAGTTCTTC.

This clone was seen a handful of times. The genes are TRBV7-9 and TRBJ1-5, with D perhaps matching TRBD1 (6 bases). Deletions cut 1 base from V and 2 bases from J, with 9 bases between. The germline V gene encodes CDR1 SEHNR and CDR2 FQNEAQ (reference sequence). The CDR3 is 15 amino acids. The CDR3 spells CASSLGRTGNQPQHF. The CDR3, as DNA: TGTGCCAGCAGCTTAGGAAGGACAGGCAATCAGCCCCAGCATTTT.

This clone was recorded a few times. The chain carries TRBV9 and TRBJ2-5; possibly TRBD1 for D (5 bases). Germline CDR1 reads SGDLS; CDR2 reads YYNGEE. The CDR3 covers 15 residues. The V gene lost 4 bases and the J gene lost 5 bases, with 18 bases spanning the gap. The CDR3 bases are TGTGCCAGCAGCATCTACTACAGGAGCCGGGAGACCCAGTACTTC. Translation: CASSIYYRSRETQYF. Full variable domain (missing parts from reference TRBV9 and TRBJ2-5): DSGVTQTPKHLITATGQRVTLRCSPRSGDLSVYWYQQSLDQGLQFLIQYYNGEERAKGNILERFSAQQFPDLHSELNLSSLELGDSALYFCASSIYYRSRETQYFGPGTRLLVL.

The gene calls are TRBV27 and TRBJ2-3; 15 bases agree with TRBD2. Germline-derived CDR1 and CDR2 are MNHEY and SMNVEV (reference sequence). The CDR3 spans 17 residues. V was pared by 5 bases and J by 4 bases, with 7 bases of the junction left unmatched. The CDR3 bases are TGTGCCAGCAGTCGACGGACTAGCGGGAGGGAAGCAGATACGCAGTATTTT. Translation gives CASSRRTSGREADTQYF.

This clone was counted only a few times. The chain uses TRBV6-1 and TRBJ1-1; TRBD1 matches 7 bases. V shed 5 bases, J shed 7 bases, and the junction held 13 bases outside the gene matches. Germline-derived CDR1 and CDR2 are MNHNS and SASEGT. The CDR3 is 15 residues long. For the CDR3, the DNA is TGTGCCAGCAGTCAACATCCTGGACAGGCCGGTGAAGCTTTCTTT. Translating it yields CASSQHPGQAGEAFF.

This clone was found a few times. This chain connects TRBV30 to TRBJ1-2; D is undetermined. From germline, CDR1 is GTSNPN and CDR2 SVGIG (reference sequence). The CDR3 contains 13 residues. The ends were cut back, 2 bases at V and 3 bases at J, with 10 bases in the middle. The CDR3 is CAWSMRGYYGYTF. CDR3 DNA: TGTGCCTGGAGTATGCGGGGATACTATGGCTACACCTTC.

Regarding this clone: At the DNA level, this CDR3 is encoded by other sequences in the same sample as well. The chain has TRBV18 and TRBJ2-5; weak D call: TRBD1 (5 bases). This CDR3 is built from 13 residues. The V and J ends lost 2 bases and 2 bases respectively, with 6 bases between them. Per germline, CDR1 KGHSH and CDR2 LQKENI. CDR3 sequence: CASSPSGQETQYF. CDR3 DNA: TGTGCCAGCTCACCATCAGGGCAAGAGACCCAGTACTTC.

This chain connects TRBV5-1 to TRBJ2-7; no firm D call. Germline V CDR1 and CDR2: SGHRS, YFSETQ. The ends were cut back, 4 bases at V and 4 bases at J, with 6 bases in the middle. The CDR3 consists of 11 residues. The DNA of the CDR3 is TGCGCCAGCAGCCCGGTATACGAGCAGTACTTC. Translated, it gives CASSPVYEQYF. The full variable domain, its missing parts supplied by reference TRBV5-1 and TRBJ2-7, is KAGVTQTPRYLIKTRGQQVTLSCSPISGHRSVSWYQQTPGQGLQFLFEYFSETQRNKGNFPGRFSGRQFSNSRSEMNVSTLELGDSALYLCASSPVYEQYFGPGTRLTVT.

The chain employs TRBV11-1 and TRBJ2-2; D is ambiguous. The germline CDR1 and CDR2 sequences are SGHAT and FQDESV (reference sequence). Trimming took off 6 bases at V and 1 base at J, with 12 bases between the two ends. The CDR3 extends over 15 amino acids. CDR3 sequence reads: CASSSQDGNTGELFF. The CDR3 region has the DNA TGTGCCAGCAGTTCTCAGGACGGGAACACCGGGGAGCTGTTTTTT.

This clone has only a few counts. The chain joins TRBV5-6 to TRBJ1-2; weak D call: TRBD1 (5 bases). The CDR3 has 11 amino acids. Germline CDR1 and CDR2: SGHDT and YYEEEE. V was clipped by 4 bases and J by 6 bases, with 7 bases between them. The CDR3 spells CASSPGNGYTF. The CDR3 DNA is TGTGCCAGCAGCCCAGGGAATGGCTACACCTTC.

This chain links TRBV7-2 with TRBJ2-7; 7 nucleotides match TRBD1. The germline V gene encodes CDR1 SGHTA and CDR2 FQGNSA. J was trimmed by 3 bases and V by 1 base; bases with no gene match: 6. This CDR3 has 15 residues. In DNA, the CDR3 is TGTGCCAGCAGCTTAGGGACAGGTCGCCTCTACGAGCAGTACTTC. As protein: CASSLGTGRLYEQYF.

The J gene is TRBJ2-7, the V gene TRBV18; D unresolved. CDR3 length: 12 amino acids. The V end was cut by 4 bases, the J end by 5 bases, with 9 bases between. Looked up from germline, CDR1 is KGHSH and CDR2 is LQKENI. In nucleotides, the CDR3 is TGTGCCAGCTCACTCGGATGGGACGAGCAGTACTTC. This encodes CASSLGWDEQYF.

The rearrangement uses TRBV29-1 and TRBJ2-7, with a possible D match to TRBD2 (5 bases). With 7 bases removed from V and 5 bases from J, the gap between germline ends came to 21 bases. The CDR3 runs to 14 residues. Germline-derived CDR1 and CDR2 are SQVTM and ANQGSEA. The CDR3 spells CSARGGGFDDEQYF. The CDR3 nucleotides are TGCAGCGCCAGAGGAGGCGGATTCGACGACGAGCAGTACTTC.

The chain recombines TRBV6-5 with TRBJ1-2; TRBD1 is a possible D gene (5 bases). The germline gives CDR1 MNHEY, CDR2 SVGAGI. The CDR3 covers 15 residues. V was trimmed by 0 bases and J by 3 bases, leaving 11 bases between them. The CDR3 protein is CASSYSGRVDYGYTF. DNA of the CDR3: TGTGCCAGCAGTTACTCTGGCAGGGTAGACTATGGCTACACCTTC.

This clone has more than one count but fewer than ten. The gene calls are TRBV7-9 and TRBJ2-5; 7 bases match TRBD2. Germline V CDR1 and CDR2: SEHNR, FQNEAQ (reference sequence). This CDR3 is built from 13 residues. J lost 7 bases, V lost 3 bases, and 5 bases had no gene match. The CDR3 reads CASSFAGEVTQYF. In DNA form, the CDR3 reads TGTGCCAGCAGCTTTGCGGGGGAGGTGACCCAGTACTTC.

This clone was counted between two and nine times. J is TRBJ2-1 and V is TRBV19, with unresolved D. This CDR3 region has 14 residues. The V gene lost 2 bases and the J gene lost 8 bases, with 13 bases spanning the gap. Germline V gene lookup returns CDR1 LNHDA and CDR2 SQIVND (reference sequence). CDR3 sequence (DNA): TGTGCCAGTAGTATACATGTCAGAGCCGATGAGCAGTTCTTC. Its protein is CASSIHVRADEQFF.

This clone turned up a few times. The chain is built from TRBV10-3 and TRBJ1-1; no clear D. Germline V gene data show CDR1 as ENHRY and CDR2 as SYGVKD. V was clipped by 0 bases and J by 1 base, with 6 bases between them. The CDR3 is made up of 14 amino acids. The CDR3 DNA reads TGTGCCATCAGTGAGTCAGCCCAGAACACTGAAGCTTTCTTT. This sequence encodes CAISESAQNTEAFF.

This clone has a handful of counts. The rearrangement joins TRBV18 to TRBJ2-6; the D is unclear. CDR3 length: 16 residues. Germline V CDR1 and CDR2: KGHSH, LQKENI. With 6 bases removed from V and 0 bases from J, the gap between germline ends came to 12 bases. CDR3 amino acids: CASSPLSTSGANVLTF. In nucleotides, the CDR3 is TGTGCCAGCTCCCCTTTGTCGACCTCTGGGGCCAACGTCCTGACTTTC.